Given below is one T cell receptor beta chain in context. Authors' processing steps: The assay estimated nucleated cells by amplifying reference gene primers. The table came from immunoSEQ multiplex PCR; TCRdb's copy has only in-frame clones and leaves some out. V and J calls and clone size come straight from that table; D and trimming were deduced from the DNA. The sample lists more than 250,000 clones; about 91% were seen once. The entry originates in a study of blood T cell repertoires in COVID-19. CDR1 ENHRY and CDR2 SYGVKD come from the germline V gene. J lost 7 bases, V lost 6 bases, and 3 bases had no gene match. This CDR3 comprises 13 residues.

The rearrangement joins TRBV10-3 to TRBJ2-2, with TRBD1 identical over 9 bases. The specimen sequenced was peripheral blood. The TCR originated in a woman in her 30s with COVID-19, enrolled during active disease. As DNA, the CDR3 is TGTGCCATCAGACAGGGGGCCGACGGGGAGCTGTTTTTT. Translated, it gives CAIRQGADGELFF.